The subject of this entry is one TCR beta chain. What it binds is not known. Each of the donors was a healthy bone marrow donor. The PCR made use of 60 Vbeta and 13 Jbeta primers. Data came from immunoSEQ multiplex PCR; TCRdb stores just in-frame clones and leaves some out. This sample yields approximately 170,000 clones, of which approximately 83% are seen a single time; 1.2% belongs to the top ten. This record comes from a study of cytomegalovirus exposure and HLA in healthy donors. Study-wide points: As a later analysis showed, several of the most significant clusters appeared to be linked to common viral pathogens. According to the study, around 150 TCR beta chains were cytomegalovirus-associated. In a later analysis, donors in an Asian-associated ancestry cluster reportedly had fewer N-insertions in productive TCRs than the cohort mean.

V lost 4 bases, J lost 10 bases, and 26 bases lay in between. The germline CDR1 and CDR2 sequences are SGHTS and YDEGEE. This CDR3 has 16 amino acids. Sequencing input: PBMCs. This sequence originates from a boy younger than 10 in good health and CMV-seronegative. The chain has TRBV5-8 and TRBJ1-1, with a weak D call TRBD1 (6 bases). CDR3 bases: TGTGCCAGCAGCACTTCTTACAGGGCTCAGGGCTTGGGAGCTTTCTTT. It encodes CASSTSYRAQGLGAFF.